The source of this T cell receptor beta chain is a study of shared clonotypes between healthy human individuals. Regarding the study as a whole: Few donors limited the genetic and exposure-history diversity represented. Investigators collected only blood, and repertoires in tissues likely differ.

The donor population consisted of healthy HIV-negative adults with no recent acute infections or vaccinations. Donors comprised only Caucasian adults living in Nashville, Tennessee. Clones were read by immunoSEQ multiplex PCR, and TCRdb kept only the in-frame ones, dropping some. Altogether about 2.4 million clones are present, roughly 93% being singletons, with the ten largest covering approximately 0.36%. To note about this clone: The antigen is not known.

Germline loops: CDR1 SGHNT, CDR2 YYREEE (reference sequence). This CDR3 has 15 amino acids. V shed 4 bases, J shed 2 bases, and the junction held 9 bases outside the gene matches. This chain connects TRBV5-4 to TRBJ2-7; 7 nucleotides line up with TRBD2. The clonotype comes from a man aged 18 to 29 in good health. Some clones in this sample may be carry-over from other donors' samples. The sample taken for sequencing was naive CD4+ T cells from PBMCs. Subset noted: CD45RA+ positively selected. CDR3 DNA sequence: TGTGCCAGCAGCCTGGAGGCTAGCGGAACCTACGAGCAGTACTTC. It is translated as CASSLEASGTYEQYF.